The 28 T cell receptor delta chains reported below all come from one sample, sequenced in a study of delta chains in infants with herpesvirus infections. Gamma-chain- and delta-chain-specific primers converted PBMC RNA into TCR cDNA. TCRdb called clones anew from the RT-PCR reads with CATT. The table lists about 590 delta-chain clones, roughly 63% of them singletons. The source material was peripheral blood, sampled at time point 4 of longitudinal follow-up. The receptor set was obtained from a human donor who was a Ugandan infant, either HIV-exposed or HIV-unexposed (not recorded which).

A single count supports this clone. A read error likely explains this, since a far larger clone differs by one base. The chain joins TRDV2 to TRDJ3, with 11 bases lining up with TRDD3. The CDR3 is 18 residues long. Germline lookup yields CDR1 GEAIGNYY and CDR2 EKD. Trimming took 6 bases from V and 0 from J; bases not matched to a gene: 6. The CDR3 coding sequence is TGTGCCTGTTACGTACTGGGGGATAGCTCCTGGGACACCCGACAGATGTTTTTC. Translation gives CACYVLGDSSWDTRQMFF.

Notes on this clone: Only one base separates this from a far larger clonotype, so it likely reflects a read error. The genes are TRDV1 and TRDJ1; 8 positions match TRDD3. The CDR3 totals 20 residues. Germline V gene data show CDR1 as TSWWSYY and CDR2 as QGS. Trimming at V came to 0 bases and at J to 3 bases, leaving 18 bases not matched to a gene. In nucleotides, the CDR3 is TGTGCTCTTGGGGAACTCCCCCAAGCCTTCCCACAGGGATACGCCGATAAACTCATCTTT. Its translation is CALGELPQAFPQGYADKLIF.

This clone was seen a few times. With only one base between it and a far larger clone, this is likely a read error. This chain links TRDV1 with TRDJ1, with 10 bases that match TRDD3. Germline V lookup: CDR1 TSWWSYY, CDR2 QGS. CDR3 length: 21 amino acids. Unmatched junction bases numbered 21, after V lost 2 bases and J lost 3 bases. The CDR3 here is CALGEWTRASPLLGDSDKLIF. The CDR3 region has the DNA TGTGCTCTTGGGGAATGGACCCGGGCATCCCCATTACTGGGGGATTCCGATAAACTCATCTTT.

Of note for this clone: A far larger clone is one base from this, pointing to a likely read error. Different DNA sequences within this sample yield the same CDR3. The V call is TRDV2, the J call TRDJ2; 11 bases line up with TRDD3. V lost 2 bases and J lost 6; bases outside the gene matches: 4. The CDR3 runs 15 residues. From germline, CDR1 is GEAIGNYY and CDR2 EKD. The DNA of the CDR3 is TGTGCCTGTGACATATTGGGGGATACGCCAGCACAACTCTTCTTT. This sequence encodes CACDILGDTPAQLFF.

Turning to this clone: A far larger clone is only one base removed, so a read error is likely. V usage is TRDV3 and J usage is TRDJ1; D possibly corresponds to TRDD3 (8 bases). The ends were cut back, 4 bases at V and 1 base at J, with 31 bases in the middle. The germline V gene encodes CDR1 TVYSNPD and CDR2 GDNSRS (reference sequence). The length of the CDR3 is 19 residues. The CDR3 region is CASTPSCRGIARTTDKLIF. As DNA, the CDR3 is TGTGCCTCTACCCCTTCCTGCCGGGGGATAGCCAGAACCACCGATAAACTCATCTTT.

This clone occurred a few times. A far bigger clonotype differs at one base, so this is likely a read error. V usage is TRDV1 and J usage is TRDJ1, with 7 bases that match TRDD3. Germline V gene sequence: CDR1 TSWWSYY, CDR2 QGS. V shed 9 bases, J shed 4 bases, and the junction held 20 bases outside the gene matches. This CDR3 region has 17 residues. The CDR3: CALGTLWTWGSVDKLIF. The DNA for the CDR3 is TGTGCTCTCGGAACCCTCTGGACCTGGGGGTCCGTCGATAAACTCATCTTT.

Of note for this clone: A far larger clone is a single base away, which makes a read error likely. The gene calls are TRDV1 and TRDJ1; TRDD3 matches 11 bases. Germline assignment: CDR1 TSWWSYY and CDR2 QGS. Losses at the gene ends were 2 bases for V and 9 bases for J; bases not matched to a gene: 23. This CDR3 region has 20 residues. The CDR3 bases are TGTGCTCTTGGGGAAGATCCTATCTGGGGGATACCTCCTTTGACAGCACAACTCATCTTT. Translation gives CALGEDPIWGIPPLTAQLIF.

As concerns this clone: A far larger clone is just one base off, so this is likely a read error. CDR3 region: CAFISPPSSLLGDEYTDELIF. CDR3 in DNA: TGTGCCTTTATAAGCCCGCCTTCTTCTCTACTGGGGGATGAGTACACCGATGAACTCATCTTT. The chain employs TRDV3 and TRDJ1, with TRDD3 matching over 10 bases. This CDR3 is built from 21 residues. Germline CDR1 reads TVYSNPD; CDR2 reads GDNSRS (reference sequence).

As for this clone: A far bigger clonotype differs at one base, so this is likely a read error. The rearrangement joins TRDV1 to TRDJ1; 10 bases are shared with TRDD3. From germline, CDR1 is TSWWSYY and CDR2 QGS. The CDR3 loop spans 21 amino acids. J lost 0 bases, V lost 0 bases, and 16 bases had no gene match. This CDR3 is CALGELLGENWGIHYTDKLIF. CDR3 in DNA: TGTGCTCTTGGGGAACTCTTGGGTGAGAACTGGGGGATCCATTACACCGATAAACTCATCTTT.

The sample holds one count of this clone. This likely traces to a read error, being one base from a far larger clone. The V and J genes are TRDV2 and TRDJ1; D call uncertain. The CDR3 totals 15 residues. Germline V lookup: CDR1 GEAIGNYY, CDR2 EKD. The CDR3 nucleotides are TGTGCCTGTAACACCCCCGCAACTAGGACCGATAAACTCATCTTT. Translating gives CACNTPATRTDKLIF.

About this clone itself: A far larger clone lies a single base away; this is likely a read error. The rearrangement links TRAV23/DV6 to TRDJ1, with 13 bases lining up with TRDD3. Germline V gene lookup returns CDR1 NTAFDY and CDR2 IRPDVSE (reference sequence). The CDR3 spans 19 residues. CDR3 DNA: TGTGCTGGGCCCGTCTTCCCGCTCGTACTGGGGGATACGTTAATTGAACTCATCTTT. Protein product: CAGPVFPLVLGDTLIELIF.

Points on this clone: This likely reflects a read error, since a far larger clone is one base away. Distinct nucleotide sequences in the sample also encode this CDR3. The chain links TRDV1 to TRDJ1, with D possibly being TRDD2 or TRDD3 (6 bases each). The length of the CDR3 is 20 residues. V lost 1 base, J lost 7 bases, and 31 bases lay in between. From germline, CDR1 is TSWWSYY and CDR2 QGS. In nucleotides, the CDR3 is TGTGCTCTTGGGGAACCCTCCTACTGTCTACTGGGCGCTACGGAGTCTAAACTCATCTTT. Translating gives CALGEPSYCLLGATESKLIF.

For this clone: A far more abundant clone sits one base away, making this likely a read error. V and J are TRDV2 and TRDJ1; 11 bases align to TRDD3. Germline V CDR1 and CDR2: GEAIGNYY, EKD. This CDR3 has 14 residues. As DNA, the CDR3 is TGTGCCTGTTACACCAAACTGGGGGATAGGGAACTCATCTTT. Translated: CACYTKLGDRELIF.

Notes on this clone: A read error may be the cause here, since a much bigger clone is one base away. The rearrangement joins TRDV1 to TRDJ1; 7 bases agree with TRDD2. The CDR3 has 16 amino acids. With 8 bases clipped from V and 7 bases from J, the junction kept 19 bases outside the gene matches. Germline CDR1 and CDR2: TSWWSYY and QGS. The DNA of the CDR3 is TGTGCTCTTTCGGGGCTTCCTATCCCGAGGAGAGGTAAACTCATCTTT. It encodes CALSGLPIPRRGKLIF.

On this clone itself: A far larger clone lies a single base away; this is likely a read error. This chain joins TRDV2 and TRDJ3; 8 positions agree with TRDD3. Looked up from germline, CDR1 is GEAIGNYY and CDR2 is EKD. The CDR3 totals 20 residues. The CDR3 spells CACGTVRTGGLSWDTRQMFF. Here the CDR3 DNA reads TGTGCCTGTGGCACCGTAAGAACTGGGGGGCTCTCCTGGGACACCCGACAGATGTTTTTC.

Comments on this clone: With a far larger clone one base away, a read error is the likely cause. This rearrangement joins TRDV2 to TRDJ1, with TRDD3 matching 10 bases. There are 19 residues in the CDR3. Germline CDR1 is GEAIGNYY and CDR2 is EKD. The CDR3 sequence: CACEPMDLTGGSYTDKHIF. Written as DNA, the CDR3 is TGTGCCTGTGAGCCCATGGATCTAACTGGGGGATCCTACACCGATAAACACATCTTT.

This clone appeared once. A far larger clone is one nucleotide away, so this likely arose from a read error. The chain couples TRDV2 to TRDJ3, with 8 positions matching TRDD3. In germline, CDR1 is GEAIGNYY, CDR2 EKD. The length of the CDR3 is 21 residues. In DNA, the CDR3 is TGTGCCTGTGACTGTGTGGTGGGGGATTCTACTAGCTCCTGGGACGCCCGACAGATGTTTTTC. This encodes CACDCVVGDSTSSWDARQMFF.

Regarding this clone: A far larger clone differs by one base, so this is likely a read error. This sample includes further DNA sequences coding for the same CDR3. The rearrangement joins TRDV2 to TRDJ3; 11 bases are a match to TRDD3. This CDR3 is 23 amino acids long. V dropped 4 bases and J dropped 0; count of bases not matched to a gene: 19. Germline assignment: CDR1 GEAIGNYY and CDR2 EKD. The CDR3 DNA reads as TGTGCCTGTGATACTCTTAGTGGGGGATACGCGGGGCTCGACTCCTGGGACACCCGACAGATGTTTTTC. Translated, it gives CACDTLSGGYAGLDSWDTRQMFF.

Note on this clone: One base separates it from a far larger clone, so it is likely a read error. The identical CDR3 is also encoded by other nucleotide sequences in the sample. This chain joins TRDV2 and TRDJ1, with TRDD3 matching over 9 bases. Germline V gene data show CDR1 as GEAIGNYY and CDR2 as EKD. This CDR3 comprises 14 residues. V lost 2 bases, J lost 2 bases, and 2 bases stayed unmatched. The CDR3 protein is CACDILGETDKLIF. The CDR3 nucleotides are TGTGCCTGTGACATACTGGGGGAAACCGATAAACTCATCTTT.

Concerning this clone itself: This likely traces to a read error, being one base from a far larger clone. At the DNA level, this CDR3 is encoded by other sequences in the same sample as well. The genes are TRDV1 and TRDJ1; 9 bases line up with TRDD2. This CDR3 is 20 amino acids long. Germline V CDR1 and CDR2: TSWWSYY, QGS. This CDR3 reads CALGEPSYCLLGATESKLIF. CDR3 in DNA: TGTGCTCTTGGTGAACCTTCCTACTGTCTACTGGGCGCTACGGAGTCTAAACTCATCTTT.

By share, this clone ranks as large. The rearrangement links TRDV1 to TRDJ1; 10 bases agree with TRDD3. V lost 0 bases to trimming and J lost 0 bases; unmatched junction nucleotides: 16. The germline CDR1 and CDR2 sequences are TSWWSYY and QGS. The CDR3 extends over 21 amino acids. The CDR3 protein is CALGELWGENWGIHYTDKLIF. The CDR3, as DNA: TGTGCTCTTGGGGAACTCTGGGGTGAGAACTGGGGGATCCATTACACCGATAAACTCATCTTT.

About this clone itself: A far larger clone is a single base away, which makes a read error likely. Other nucleotide sequences in the sample specify the same CDR3. The rearrangement uses TRDV3 and TRDJ1; D not certain. The V gene's germline CDR1 is TVYSNPD and CDR2 GDNSRS (reference sequence). This CDR3 spans 15 amino acids. CDR3 nucleotide sequence: TGTGCATTTATAAATCCGTACTGTCTTACCGATAAACTCATCTTT. This translates into CAFINPYCLTDKLIF.

As for this clone: The same CDR3 is also encoded by other DNA sequences in this sample. This chain joins TRDV2 and TRDJ1, with 10 bases lining up with TRDD3. Germline CDR1 and CDR2: GEAIGNYY and EKD. This CDR3 region has 14 residues. In nucleotides, the CDR3 is TGTGCAGGTGACATACTGGGGGATACCGATAAACTCATCTTT. This encodes CAGDILGDTDKLIF.

For this clone: A read error is likely here: a far larger clone is one base away. This chain connects TRDV1 to TRDJ1; 8 bases are a match to TRDD2. V was pared by 3 bases and J by 4 bases, with 16 bases of the junction left unmatched. CDR1 and CDR2 (germline): TSWWSYY, QGS. CDR3 size: 18 residues. The CDR3 spells CALGDLLPTWMYIDKLIF. The CDR3 region has the DNA TGTGCTCTTGGGGACCTACTTCCTACCTGGATGTACATCGATAAACTCATCTTT.

As concerns this clone: This sequence is one base from a far larger clone and is likely a read error. The chain recombines TRAV38-2/DV8 with TRDJ1; the D gene could be TRDD2 or TRDD3 (7 bases each). The CDR3 has 20 amino acids. The germline V gene encodes CDR1 TSESDYY and CDR2 QEAYKQQN. The CDR3 DNA reads TGTGCTTGTAGGATTCCTACCCGTGGGGGAGGCGGTTTGTACACCGATAAACTCATCTTT. Encoded protein: CACRIPTRGGGGLYTDKLIF.

The gene calls are TRDV1 and TRDJ1; TRDD3 aligns across 10 bases. The CDR3 is made up of 26 amino acids. Losses at the gene ends were 0 bases for V and 0 bases for J; bases not matched to a gene: 31. Looked up from germline, CDR1 is TSWWSYY and CDR2 is QGS. In DNA, the CDR3 is TGTGCTCTTGGGGAACTAGGTCCCCCTAGGGGGGATACGTGGGCTATAATTCCCTCCTACACCGATAAACTCATCTTT. Amino acid sequence: CALGELGPPRGDTWAIIPSYTDKLIF.

With regard to this clone: A far larger clone lies a single base away; this is likely a read error. The CDR3 DNA reads as TGTGCCTATGAAAAACTTCTGGGGGATAAGAGCTCCTGGGACACCCGACAGATGTTTTTC. Encoded protein: CAYEKLLGDKSSWDTRQMFF. This sequence joins TRDV2 and TRDJ3, with TRDD3 matching over 10 bases. V trimming: 8 bases; J trimming: 0 bases; junction bases outside the gene matches: 15. This CDR3 has 20 amino acids. Looked up from germline, CDR1 is GEAIGNYY and CDR2 is EKD.

Of note for this clone: A far larger clone is one base from this, pointing to a likely read error. The CDR3: CACDTLGETDKLIF. CDR3 bases: TGTGCCTGTGACACCCTGGGGGAGACCGATAAACTCATCTTT. This chain connects TRDV2 to TRDJ1; 8 nucleotides line up with TRDD3. CDR1 and CDR2 from the germline V gene are GEAIGNYY and EKD. The junction had 1 base not matched to a gene; V was cut back by 0 bases and J by 2 bases. The CDR3 runs to 14 residues.